Below, 32 T cell receptor beta chains from the same sample are listed, as sequenced in a study of T cell repertoires in cytomegalovirus infection. These receptors have no identified antigens. TCRdb called the reads again in MiXCR, with one record for every CDR3 protein. This table has about 60,000 distinct CDR3 sequences, about a third appearing once. Input material: PBMCs, sequenced either directly or after in vitro stimulation (not recorded which). These receptors were taken from a human donor in good health (CMV status not recorded). Some clones in this sample may be carry-over from other donors' samples.

The V and J genes are TRBV5-1 and TRBJ1-2; 8 nucleotides line up with TRBD1. The CDR3 is made up of 17 amino acids. V gave up 2 bases and J gave up 6 bases; unmatched junction bases: 15. From germline, CDR1 is SGHRS and CDR2 YFSETQ. The CDR3 is CASSLTASSGQGHGYTF. CDR3 nucleotides: TGCGCCAGCAGCTTAACAGCTTCTTCAGGACAGGGCCATGGCTACACCTTC. Variable domain in full (rest from reference TRBV5-1 and TRBJ1-2): KAGVTQTPRYLIKTRGQQVTLSCSPISGHRSVSWYQQTPGQGLQFLFEYFSETQRNKGNFPGRFSGRQFSNSRSEMNVSTLELGDSALYLCASSLTASSGQGHGYTFGSGTRLTVV.

J is TRBJ2-4 and V is TRBV6-6; no clear D gene. Trimming cost V 4 bases and J 6 bases, with 13 bases left between them. The CDR3 is 14 residues long. The germline V gene encodes CDR1 MNHNY and CDR2 SVGAGI (reference sequence). For the CDR3, the DNA is TGTGCCAGCAGTTTCCGACAAGAGCTAAACATTCAGTACTTC. It codes for CASSFRQELNIQYF.

The chain combines TRBV11-3 with TRBJ2-1; 10 bases line up with TRBD2. The junction had 3 bases not matched to a gene; V was cut back by 6 bases and J by 7 bases. Germline V lookup: CDR1 SGHNT, CDR2 YENEEA. This CDR3 region has 13 residues. CDR3 sequence (DNA): TGTGCCAGCAGAGCGGGAGGGTCAAATGAGCAGTTCTTC. Its translation: CASRAGGSNEQFF. The entire variable domain, with the rest obtained from reference TRBV11-3 and TRBJ2-1, is as follows: EAGVVQSPRYKIIEKKQPVAFWCNPISGHNTLYWYLQNLGQGPELLIRYENEEAVDDSQLPKDRFSAERLKGVDSTLKIQPAELGDSAVYLCASRAGGSNEQFFGPGTRLTVL.

The rearrangement uses TRBV2 and TRBJ1-2; D possibly corresponds to TRBD1 (5 bases). The CDR3 loop spans 16 amino acids. The germline CDR1 and CDR2 sequences are SNHLY and FYNNEI. V was trimmed by 7 bases and J by 0 bases, leaving 18 bases between them. The CDR3 loop reads CASNRLGGAANYGYTF. The DNA for the CDR3 is TGTGCCAGCAACCGACTGGGAGGGGCGGCTAACTATGGCTACACCTTC.

The CDR3 DNA sequence: TGTGCCAGCAGTTTAGGCTCTAGCGGGAGCAATGAGCAGTTCTTC. As protein: CASSLGSSGSNEQFF. V gene TRBV27 combines with J gene TRBJ2-1, with 10 nucleotides matching TRBD2. J gave up 6 bases and V 2 bases, and 4 bases lay outside the gene matches. The CDR3 runs 15 residues. Germline V gene lookup returns CDR1 MNHEY and CDR2 SMNVEV (reference sequence).

This clonotype came up once. The rearrangement uses TRBV5-6 and TRBJ1-6; D gene ambiguous. The V end lost 0 bases, the J end lost 9 bases, and 10 bases lay between the germline ends. CDR1 and CDR2 (germline): SGHDT, YYEEEE. The CDR3 spans 14 residues. CDR3: CASSLEGGRSPLHF. The CDR3 DNA is TGTGCCAGCAGCTTGGAGGGAGGGCGTTCACCCCTCCACTTT.

V and J are TRBV7-8 and TRBJ1-3; D ambiguous. In germline, CDR1 is SGHVS, CDR2 FQNEAQ. The germline V and J ends were trimmed by 4 bases and 1 base, with 17 bases remaining between them. CDR3 size: 17 residues. CDR3 nucleotide sequence: TGTGCCAGCAGCTCGACCGGGTCCTCCAGTTCTGGAAACACCATATATTTT. As protein: CASSSTGSSSSGNTIYF.

This chain connects TRBV12-3 or TRBV12-4 to TRBJ2-7; D is unresolved. V was shortened by 4 bases and J by 3 bases, with 7 bases between the two germline ends. This CDR3 spans 12 amino acids. In DNA, the CDR3 is TGTGCCAGCAGTTCCCCTGGCTACGAGCAGTACTTC. Protein: CASSSPGYEQYF.

Only a few counts were recorded for this clonotype. The genes are TRBV10-3 and TRBJ2-2; D is perhaps TRBD1 (6 bases). V was pared by 9 bases and J by 3 bases, with 20 bases between. CDR1 and CDR2 (germline): ENHRY, SYGVKD. This CDR3 comprises 16 residues. The CDR3 loop is CAIARGQLGDTGELFF. CDR3 coding DNA: TGTGCCATTGCTAGAGGACAGCTCGGGGACACCGGGGAGCTGTTTTTT.

This clonotype was counted ten times or more. The chain is built from TRBV7-2 and TRBJ2-5; TRBD1 matches 7 bases. Germline-derived CDR1 and CDR2 are SGHTA and FQGNSA. J lost 5 bases, V lost 6 bases, and 12 bases had no gene match. The CDR3 consists of 15 residues. CDR3 bases: TGTGCCAGCAGTTCCGGGACAGCACTAGGGGAGACCCAGTACTTC. Translating gives CASSSGTALGETQYF. Full variable domain (rest looked up from reference TRBV7-2 and TRBJ2-5): GAGVSQSPSNKVTEKGKDVELRCDPISGHTALYWYRQSLGQGLEFLIYFQGNSAPDKSGLPSDRFSAERTGGSVSTLTIQRTQQEDSAVYLCASSSGTALGETQYFGPGTRLLVL.

V usage is TRBV9 and J usage is TRBJ2-3, with D possibly TRBD1 on 6 matching bases. The length of the CDR3 is 14 residues. V was trimmed by 6 bases and J by 0 bases, leaving 11 bases between them. CDR1 is SGDLS, CDR2 YYNGEE, per germline. CDR3 coding DNA: TGTGCCAGCAACGGACAGCTTAGCACAGATACGCAGTATTTT. Its protein product is CASNGQLSTDTQYF.

The sample holds many counts of this clonotype. The chain is built from TRBV7-8 and TRBJ2-3; D gene ambiguous. Trimming pared 2 bases from V and 3 bases from J, leaving 12 bases between. Germline CDR1 is SGHVS and CDR2 is FQNEAQ. The CDR3 extends over 15 amino acids. CDR3 bases: TGTGCCAGCAGCTTAAGGACCACCGATACAGATACGCAGTATTTT. It translates to CASSLRTTDTDTQYF. The full variable domain, in which reference TRBV7-8 and TRBJ2-3 provide the parts outside the CDR3, is GAGVSQSPRYKVAKRGQDVALRCDPISGHVSLFWYQQALGQGPEFLTYFQNEAQLDKSGLPSDRFFAERPEGSVSTLKIQRTQQEDSAVYLCASSLRTTDTDTQYFGPGTRLTVL.

This clonotype was picked up many times. The rearrangement links TRBV7-2 to TRBJ2-5; no clear D. This CDR3 is 13 amino acids long. Germline V gene data show CDR1 as SGHTA and CDR2 as FQGNSA. V lost 5 bases and J lost 1, with 8 bases in between. The CDR3 region has the DNA TGTGCCAGCAGCCTGGAAGTCCAAGAGACCCAGTACTTC. This translates into CASSLEVQETQYF.

This chain uses TRBV7-9 with TRBJ2-5, with 8 bases identical to TRBD1. Germline loops: CDR1 SEHNR, CDR2 FQNEAQ (reference sequence). This CDR3 has 18 residues. V shed 1 base and J 4 bases; nucleotides not matched to a gene: 14. CDR3 protein: CASSLDGFMDRERETQYF. The CDR3 region has the DNA TGTGCCAGCAGCTTAGATGGGTTTATGGACAGGGAGAGAGAGACCCAGTACTTC.

This rearrangement joins TRBV7-2 to TRBJ2-7; D unresolved. CDR1 is SGHTA, CDR2 FQGNSA, per germline. V shed 6 bases and J shed 2 bases, with 11 bases lying between them. The CDR3 consists of 13 residues. The CDR3 DNA sequence: TGTGCCAGCAGTCGGAGTGTTACCTACGAGCAGTACTTC. Translating it yields CASSRSVTYEQYF.

This clonotype was picked up a small number of times. The CDR3 nucleotides are TGTGCCAGCAGTTTAGACGGGGAGGCGGACACTGAAGCTTTCTTT. As protein: CASSLDGEADTEAFF. The rearrangement joins TRBV27 to TRBJ1-1; no clear D. Per the germline V gene, CDR1 is MNHEY and CDR2 is SMNVEV (reference sequence). Trimming removed 2 bases at V and 3 bases at J, with 13 bases between. The CDR3 spans 15 residues.

Only a few counts were recorded for this clonotype. The J gene is TRBJ2-3, the V gene TRBV6-1, with D possibly matching TRBD1 (5 bases). This CDR3 has 13 residues. The germline V and J ends were trimmed by 2 bases and 4 bases, with 7 bases remaining between them. In germline, CDR1 is MNHNS, CDR2 SASEGT. The CDR3 DNA reads TGTGCCAGCAGTGAAAGGGGCGCAGATACGCAGTATTTT. It codes for CASSERGADTQYF.

This clonotype was recorded many times. In DNA form, the CDR3 reads TGTGCCAGCACAATCGGGACTTCGGGGGCCAACGTCCTGACTTTC. It is translated as CASTIGTSGANVLTF. The chain has TRBV7-2 and TRBJ2-6, with a tentative D call TRBD2 (6 bases). Germline CDR1 is SGHTA and CDR2 is FQGNSA. V was trimmed by 7 bases and J by 4 bases, leaving 14 bases between them. CDR3 length: 15 amino acids.

V and J are TRBV9 and TRBJ1-6; maybe TRBD1 (5 bases). Trimming removed 4 bases at V and 5 bases at J, with 10 bases between. The germline gives CDR1 SGDLS, CDR2 YYNGEE. The CDR3 is made up of 14 amino acids. CDR3 region: CASSLGRDNSPLHF. CDR3 DNA: TGTGCCAGCAGCCTGGGACGGGATAATTCACCCCTCCACTTT. The full variable domain, in which reference TRBV9 and TRBJ1-6 provide the parts outside the CDR3, is DSGVTQTPKHLITATGQRVTLRCSPRSGDLSVYWYQQSLDQGLQFLIQYYNGEERAKGNILERFSAQQFPDLHSELNLSSLELGDSALYFCASSLGRDNSPLHFGNGTRLTVT.

The chain is built from TRBV14 and TRBJ1-5; D is unresolved. The CDR3 is 13 residues long. Germline CDR1 and CDR2: SGHDN and FVKESK. Trimming cost V 1 base and J 5 bases, with 6 bases left between them. The CDR3 DNA is TGTGCCAGCAGCCAAGGACGGCATCAGCCCCAGCATTTT. It translates to CASSQGRHQPQHF.

This clonotype was seen at least ten times. This sequence joins TRBV7-2 and TRBJ1-2; 8 positions match TRBD1. Germline loops: CDR1 SGHTA, CDR2 FQGNSA. V shed 3 bases and J 8 bases; nucleotides not matched to a gene: 5. The CDR3 has 13 amino acids. The CDR3 DNA reads TGTGCCAGCAGCTTGGACAGGGTCGGGGGCTACACCTTC. It encodes CASSLDRVGGYTF.

This clonotype was picked up many times. V usage is TRBV6-1 and J usage is TRBJ1-2; D gene uncertain. Germline-derived CDR1 and CDR2 are MNHNS and SASEGT. This CDR3 has 13 amino acids. The germline V and J ends were trimmed by 10 bases and 6 bases, with 18 bases remaining between them. The CDR3 DNA is TGTGCCACCACTAGGACCGCGAGGGATGGCTACACCTTC. Amino acid sequence: CATTRTARDGYTF.

V usage is TRBV18 and J usage is TRBJ2-1; 9 bases match TRBD2. The V gene end was trimmed by 3 bases and the J gene end by 6 bases; junction bases not matched to a gene: 12. The CDR3 spans 17 residues. Germline V gene lookup returns CDR1 KGHSH and CDR2 LQKENI. CDR3 residues: CASSPGTGGGAINEQFF. The CDR3 coding sequence is TGTGCCAGCTCACCCGGGACCGGCGGGGGGGCCATCAATGAGCAGTTCTTC.

The rearrangement links TRBV7-2 to TRBJ2-3; no firm D call. The germline gives CDR1 SGHTA, CDR2 FQGNSA. V dropped 5 bases and J dropped 2 bases, with 14 bases sitting between them. This CDR3 has 15 residues. CDR3 sequence (DNA): TGTGCCAGCAGCGCTCTAGGCGGCACCACAGATACGCAGTATTTT. Translated, it gives CASSALGGTTDTQYF.

This clonotype has just a few counts. The DNA for the CDR3 is TGTGCCAGCACACCACAGCAGTACACCGGGGAGCTGTTTTTT. Translating it yields CASTPQQYTGELFF. The chain recombines TRBV7-8 with TRBJ2-2; no clear D. The V gene's germline CDR1 is SGHVS and CDR2 FQNEAQ. V dropped 7 bases and J dropped 3 bases, with 12 bases sitting between them. The CDR3 consists of 14 residues.

The chain uses TRBV2 and TRBJ1-5, with 7 bases that match TRBD1. The germline gives CDR1 SNHLY, CDR2 FYNNEI. The CDR3 consists of 15 residues. Trimming removed 8 bases from V and 6 bases from J; junction bases left unmatched: 13. The CDR3 DNA follows: TGTGCCAGCTCGAGGGGACGACAGGGCGGTCAGCCCCAGCATTTT. Amino acids: CASSRGRQGGQPQHF.

This clonotype was observed a handful of times. The chain is built from TRBV24-1 and TRBJ2-6; D unresolved. Trimming removed 6 bases from V and 0 bases from J, with 8 bases in between. Germline V lookup: CDR1 KGHDR, CDR2 SFDVKD. The CDR3 contains 15 residues. The CDR3 region has the DNA TGTGCCACCAGTCACACACGCTCTGGGGCCAACGTCCTGACTTTC. It encodes CATSHTRSGANVLTF.

In this sample, this clonotype turned up many times. The chain joins TRBV9 to TRBJ2-7, with 8 bases identical to TRBD1. Trimming at V came to 6 bases and at J to 4 bases, leaving 15 bases not matched to a gene. Looked up from germline, CDR1 is SGDLS and CDR2 is YYNGEE. The CDR3 covers 16 residues. As DNA, the CDR3 is TGTGCCAGCAACCCCTGCCGGACAGGGAGGAATTACGAGCAGTACTTC. Translated, it gives CASNPCRTGRNYEQYF. The full variable domain, in which reference TRBV9 and TRBJ2-7 provide the parts outside the CDR3, is DSGVTQTPKHLITATGQRVTLRCSPRSGDLSVYWYQQSLDQGLQFLIQYYNGEERAKGNILERFSAQQFPDLHSELNLSSLELGDSALYFCASNPCRTGRNYEQYFGPGTRLTVT.

For the CDR3, the DNA is TGTGCCACCAGCAGAGACGAACAAGGTTACAACACTGAAGCTTTCTTT. Amino acid sequence: CATSRDEQGYNTEAFF. The chain joins TRBV15 to TRBJ1-1; D is unclear. Germline CDR1 reads LNHNV; CDR2 reads YYDKDF (reference sequence). The V gene lost 0 bases and the J gene lost 2 bases, with 13 bases spanning the gap. CDR3 length: 16 amino acids.

This chain uses TRBV12-3 or TRBV12-4 with TRBJ2-1; D is unclear. The length of the CDR3 is 15 residues. The V gene lost 6 bases and the J gene lost 7 bases, with 19 bases spanning the gap. CDR3 bases: TGTGCCAGCAGCCCTAGAAGGGCGGCGGTAAATGAGCAGTTCTTC. Its translation: CASSPRRAAVNEQFF.

This clonotype showed up many times. The V and J genes are TRBV7-2 and TRBJ2-5; 11 nucleotides match TRBD2. CDR3 length equals 18 residues. J gave up 2 bases and V 1 base, and 9 bases lay outside the gene matches. Germline V gene lookup returns CDR1 SGHTA and CDR2 FQGNSA. Here the CDR3 reads CASSLGKSTSGIQETQYF. The CDR3 nucleotides are TGTGCCAGCAGCTTAGGGAAATCGACTAGCGGGATACAAGAGACCCAGTACTTC.

This clonotype has only a few counts. The rearrangement uses TRBV19 and TRBJ2-6; 8 bases map to TRBD1. The CDR3 totals 16 residues. Losses at the gene ends were 5 bases for V and 2 bases for J; bases not matched to a gene: 5. Germline CDR1 and CDR2: LNHDA and SQIVND (reference sequence). The CDR3 sequence is CASSLQGAAGANVLTF. The DNA of the CDR3 is TGTGCCAGTAGTCTGCAGGGGGCTGCTGGGGCCAACGTCCTGACTTTC.